The 2 T cell receptor beta chains below come from one sample, sequenced in a study of OX40 agonist ivuxolimab in advanced cancers. Libraries came from the immunoSEQ multiplex PCR assay. Imported from immuneACCESS, the table was reduced by TCRdb to in-frame sequences with V and J called. These copies leave out some clones; in studies compared against another copy, an unresolved V gene accounts for under half, and the cause of the remainder is not known. The sample table holds over 55,000 clones, of which approximately 91% were seen once. Around 2.3% of the sample goes to the ten largest clones. The input for sequencing was CD4+ or CD8+ T cells sorted from blood, taken in a trial of the OX40 agonist ivuxolimab. The receptors shown here come from an adult with an advanced solid tumor such as melanoma, head and neck, liver or kidney cancer.

The chain employs TRBV28 and TRBJ2-3; D could derive from TRBD1 or TRBD2 (7 bases each). Germline lookup yields CDR1 MDHEN and CDR2 SYDVKM. V lost 6 bases to trimming and J lost 3 bases, with 16 bases between them. The CDR3 loop spans 15 amino acids. The CDR3: CASSKSGGGTDTQYF. CDR3 DNA sequence: TGTGCCAGCAGCAAATCAGGGGGGGGAACAGATACGCAGTATTTT.

This chain connects TRBV29-1 to TRBJ2-7; TRBD1 aligns across 7 bases. Trimming at V came to 4 bases and at J to 6 bases, leaving 12 bases not matched to a gene. CDR3 length: 14 amino acids. CDR1 is SQVTM, CDR2 ANQGSEA, per germline. The CDR3 here is CSVGTGEWSGEQYF. In DNA, the CDR3 is TGCAGCGTTGGAACAGGGGAATGGAGCGGCGAGCAGTACTTC.